The T cell receptor beta chain under discussion was sequenced for a study of identical twins. A universal primer site came from template switching; cDNA carried unique molecular identifiers. TCRdb ran MiXCR on the 5' RACE reads and lists one entry per CDR3 protein. Counted here are about 690,000 distinct CDR3 sequences, 6% to 6.5% occurring once; the ten biggest clones make up roughly 1.8%. This clonotype was recorded many times. Its target is unknown. V lost 0 bases and J 2 bases, leaving 9 bases between the germline ends. The CDR3 totals 14 residues. Germline assignment: CDR1 SGHRS and CDR2 YFSETQ. Study outcomes and limitations: A cross-sectional statistical analysis, not follow-up of the same donors, supported the conclusions.

The chain recombines TRBV5-1 with TRBJ2-7, with D uncertain. Sequenced material: naive T cells sorted from blood. This TCR derives from a man aged 18 to 29 in good health. CDR3 amino acids: CASSLAGSPYEQYF. The CDR3 DNA follows: TGCGCCAGCAGCTTGGCCGGCTCACCCTACGAGCAGTACTTC.